One sample yielded the 8 T cell receptor beta chains listed below, sequenced in a study of Ad26.COV2.S vaccination and SARS-CoV-2 variants. Data came from immunoSEQ multiplex PCR; TCRdb stores just in-frame clones and leaves some out. The sample includes 300,000 to 400,000 clones, 88% of them seen just once. Noted treatment: 15 to 20 received Ad26.COV2.S at low or high dose, single or two shots; a few received placebo; per-sample allocation not given. On day 63 after the first injection, vaccine and placebo recipients gave samples. This specimen was peripheral blood, taken in a trial of Ad26.COV2.S vaccine versus placebo. All receptors derive from a person between 18 and 65 years old who received the Ad26.COV2.S COVID-19 vaccine or a placebo.

V gene TRBV10-3 combines with J gene TRBJ2-2; D remains unclear. This CDR3 has 11 amino acids. Trimming removed 9 bases from V and 1 base from J, with 3 bases in between. In germline, CDR1 is ENHRY, CDR2 SYGVKD. The CDR3: CAIKNTGELFF. The CDR3 DNA reads as TGTGCCATTAAGAACACCGGGGAGCTGTTTTTT.

The chain links TRBV9 to TRBJ2-1, with 10 bases aligning to TRBD2. Per the germline V gene, CDR1 is SGDLS and CDR2 is YYNGEE. This CDR3 has 16 amino acids. Losses at the gene ends were 0 bases for V and 8 bases for J; bases not matched to a gene: 8. The CDR3, as DNA: TGTGCCAGCAGCGTAGTGAGCGGGAGGGCCACCCATGAGCAGTTCTTC. This translates into CASSVVSGRATHEQFF.

The chain uses TRBV3-1 (or the pseudogene TRBV3-2) and TRBJ2-2; TRBD2 matches 8 bases. This CDR3 is built from 16 residues. CDR1 and CDR2 (germline): LGHDT, YNNKEL (reference sequence). With V trimmed by 0 bases and J by 6 bases, 6 bases remained unmatched. CDR3 amino acids: CASSQDSGIRAGELFF. The CDR3 DNA is TGTGCCAGCAGCCAAGATAGCGGGATAAGGGCCGGGGAGCTGTTTTTT.

The chain joins TRBV7-3 to TRBJ2-2; 8 nucleotides match TRBD2. Germline V gene lookup returns CDR1 SGHTA and CDR2 FQGTGA. This CDR3 is built from 15 residues. Trimming cost V 5 bases and J 1 base; bases outside gene matches: 3. This chain's CDR3 is CASSRTSLNTGELFF. In DNA form, the CDR3 reads TGTGCCAGCAGCCGGACTAGCCTGAACACCGGGGAGCTGTTTTTT. Full variable domain (rest looked up from reference TRBV7-3 and TRBJ2-2): GAGVSQTPSNKVTEKGKYVELRCDPISGHTALYWYRQSLGQGPEFLIYFQGTGAADDSGLPNDRFFAVRPEGSVSTLKIQRTERGDSAVYLCASSRTSLNTGELFFGEGSRLTVL.

This chain links TRBV19 with TRBJ2-2; the match to TRBD1 covers 7 bases. CDR3 size: 14 residues. V shed 9 bases, J shed 4 bases, and the junction held 8 bases outside the gene matches. Germline CDR1 is LNHDA and CDR2 is SQIVND (reference sequence). CDR3 sequence: CASNRDSSTGELFF. DNA for the CDR3: TGTGCCAGCAACAGGGACAGTTCCACCGGGGAGCTGTTTTTT.

The chain uses TRBV7-2 and TRBJ2-1; possible D gene TRBD1, 6 bases. V gave up 5 bases and J gave up 16 bases, with 15 bases separating them. The CDR3 runs 11 residues. Germline values: CDR1 SGHTA, CDR2 FQGNSA. CDR3 residues: CASSQDSHHFF. As DNA, the CDR3 is TGTGCCAGCAGCCAGGACAGCCACCATTTCTTC.

The J gene is TRBJ2-7, the V gene TRBV19; D possibly corresponds to TRBD2 (6 bases). V was trimmed by 3 bases and J by 1 base, leaving 13 bases between them. CDR3 length: 15 amino acids. CDR1 and CDR2 from the germline V gene are LNHDA and SQIVND (reference sequence). The CDR3, as DNA: TGTGCCAGTAGTATCCCCGGGGGATCTTCCTACGAGCAGTACTTC. Residues: CASSIPGGSSYEQYF. The complete variable domain, with remaining parts taken from reference TRBV19 and TRBJ2-7, reads DGGITQSPKYLFRKEGQNVTLSCEQNLNHDAMYWYRQDPGQGLRLIYYSQIVNDFQKGDIAEGYSVSREKKESFPLTVTSAQKNPTAFYLCASSIPGGSSYEQYFGPGTRLTVT.

This clone was detected ten times or more. The rearrangement links TRBV5-1 to TRBJ2-3, with TRBD1 matching 8 bases. CDR1 is SGHRS, CDR2 YFSETQ, per germline. V shed 5 bases and J 0 bases; nucleotides not matched to a gene: 5. The CDR3 covers 15 residues. CDR3: CASRGTGTSTDTQYF. CDR3 coding DNA: TGCGCCAGCAGGGGGACAGGTACTAGCACAGATACGCAGTATTTT.